This T cell receptor (beta chain) was sequenced in a study of monozygotic twins with inflammatory bowel disease. After re-calling the 5' RACE reads, TCRdb lists one entry per CDR3 protein, DNA absent. Seen in this sample are around 370,000 distinct CDR3 sequences; the ten most common clones hold around 2.6%. Germline V gene lookup returns CDR1 SGDLS and CDR2 YYNGEE. This CDR3 is 15 amino acids long. The chain employs TRBV9 and TRBJ1-2; TCRdb's D call, TRBD1, is unchecked because there is no DNA. This TCR came from a human donor with ulcerative colitis or Crohn's disease, or a healthy co-twin of an affected twin (not recorded which). Sample: blood. CDR3 residues: CASSAGQPGPYGYTF. Full variable domain (outside the CDR3, taken from reference TRBV9 and TRBJ1-2): DSGVTQTPKHLITATGQRVTLRCSPRSGDLSVYWYQQSLDQGLQFLIQYYNGEERAKGNILERFSAQQFPDLHSELNLSSLELGDSALYFCASSAGQPGPYGYTFGSGTRLTVV.